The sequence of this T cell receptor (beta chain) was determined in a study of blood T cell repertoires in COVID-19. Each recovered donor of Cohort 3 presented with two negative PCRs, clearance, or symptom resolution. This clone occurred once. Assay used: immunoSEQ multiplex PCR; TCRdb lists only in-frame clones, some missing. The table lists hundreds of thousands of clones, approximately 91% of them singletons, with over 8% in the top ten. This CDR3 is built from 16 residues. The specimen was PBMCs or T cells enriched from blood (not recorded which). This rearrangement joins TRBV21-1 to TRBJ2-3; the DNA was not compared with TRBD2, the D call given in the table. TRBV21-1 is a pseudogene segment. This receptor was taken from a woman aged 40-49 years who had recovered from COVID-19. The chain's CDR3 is CASNKRASGRVDTQYF. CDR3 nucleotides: TGTGCCAGCAACAAAAGAGCTAGCGGGAGAGTAGATACGCAGTATTTT.